This T cell receptor beta chain was captured by sequencing in a study of cytomegalovirus exposure and HLA in healthy donors. General study points: Analyzed later, most CMV-associated TCR beta chains appeared HLA-restricted.

CDR3 size: 13 residues. V dropped 0 bases and J dropped 4 bases, with 6 bases sitting between them. Germline CDR1 and CDR2: MNHEY and SMNVEV (reference sequence). Comment on this clone: Antigen specificity is unknown.

The PCR made use of 60 Vbeta and 13 Jbeta primers. Libraries were prepared by immunoSEQ multiplex PCR; TCRdb keeps only in-frame clonotypes and omits some of them. In the table there are about 200,000 clones, more than 75% of which are singletons. This receptor was obtained from a woman aged 50 to 60 in good health and CMV-seropositive. The sequencing input was PBMCs. The rearrangement links TRBV27 to TRBJ1-1, with D unclear. In DNA form, the CDR3 reads TGTGCCAGCAGTTTATCTTTAGCCACTGAAGCTTTCTTT. Protein sequence: CASSLSLATEAFF.